This T cell receptor beta chain was recorded in a study of T cells in tumors after PD-1 blockade (dated by TCRdb to between 2018 and 2021). A note on the overall study: Exclusion criteria were prior checkpoint blockade, use of systemic immunosuppressants, or recent radiotherapy or other anti-cancer therapy within 4 weeks. Patients received pembrolizumab 200 mg every 3 weeks or cemiplimab 350 mg every 2 weeks. Paired single-cell RNA and TCR sequencing was performed on site-matched tumors from BCC or SCC patients before and after anti-PD-1 therapy. Some patients also continued taking vismodegib 150 mg daily during anti-PD-1 treatment. RECIST version 1.1 was used to assess clinical response. An average of about 26,000 TCR templates (range about 500-99,264) and roughly 6,000 unique clonotypes was obtained for tumor samples, about 21-fold deeper than single-cell TCR sequencing. Points the paper makes about the study in general: Most exhausted CD8+ clones that expanded after therapy were novel clonotypes not detected before treatment, suggesting clonal replacement instead of reinvigoration of pre-existing clones. Roughly 41% of TCR clonotypes from the tumor were detected in blood, and certain novel exhausted tumor clones were present in blood collected before treatment, which suggests recruitment from the periphery. The source of novel T cell clones was not identified, and lymphoid organs or rare unexpanded clones within the tumor or the tumor periphery could be included among the possible sources. Clonal replacement was observed only between pre- and post-treatment samples and not between two pre-treatment samples, a pattern that was regarded as arguing against biopsy timing or location artifacts.

Deep TCRbeta sequencing was performed with the immunoSEQ platform. Per the original workflow: Only productive rearrangements were exported from the immunoSEQ Analyzer for further analysis. Clones with significant expansion or contraction between timepoints were called with a two-sided binomial test at Bonferroni-corrected P below 0.01. T cell phenotypes were assigned to bulk TCRbeta clonotypes by matching the clonotypes to single-cell RNA+TCR-seq clones with the same TCRbeta sequence. Using bulk TCR sequencing data, clone enrichment in tumor was calculated by dividing a clone's tumor frequency by the same clone's PBMC frequency. TCRs were grouped by GLIPH into specificity groups, defined as clusters of distinct TCRs likely recognizing common antigens via shared CDR3 motifs. TCRdb limited this immuneACCESS table to in-frame rearrangements with V and J called. A share of clones is missing; checked studies link under half to unresolved V genes, and the rest is unexplained. The DNA gave D and trimming, while V, J and clone size come from that table. This sample holds thousands of clones; 65% to 80% were observed only once. The ten largest clones capture roughly 5% of the sample.

The time point label, read with the paper, signifies: before anti-PD-1 therapy. The tumor biopsies were site-matched, meaning the biopsies were taken from the same primary tumor before and after PD-1 blockade. Genomic DNA extracted from tumor biopsies or peripheral blood was used for bulk TCRbeta sequencing, with input ranging from roughly 600 ng to 6,004 ng. To increase sensitivity for rare clonotypes compared with single-cell TCR sequencing, remaining biopsy material was subjected to bulk TCRbeta sequencing. Every patient was a poor candidate for surgical resection and had histologically proven advanced or metastatic basal or squamous cell carcinoma. The basal cell carcinoma cohort comprised about a dozen patients, of whom several had bulk tumor TCR sequencing. Fresh biopsies were taken from the primary tumor site, and part of the biopsy material was kept in RNAlater for exome and bulk TCR sequencing.

V is pruned by 7 bases and J by 1 base, leaving 4 bases of the junction without a gene match. Counted from cysteine to phenylalanine, this CDR3 has 13 amino acids. This entry keeps only the CDR3 DNA: 39 bases, framed from base 1. The germline V gene (reference sequence) sets CDR1 to MNHNY and CDR2 to SVGAGI. Comment on this clone: Its antigen is unknown. Base qualities are not provided; no much larger clone lies one nucleotide away.

This sequence uses TRBV6-6 and TRBJ2-7; TRBD1 matches 7 bases in the middle. The specimen was tumor tissue, collected before anti-PD-1 treatment. This sequence was found in a human donor with basal cell carcinoma. The CDR3 protein sequence reads: CASNRGPSYEQYF. The DNA reads as follows: TGTGCCAGCAACAGGGGACCTTCCTACGAGCAGTACTTC.